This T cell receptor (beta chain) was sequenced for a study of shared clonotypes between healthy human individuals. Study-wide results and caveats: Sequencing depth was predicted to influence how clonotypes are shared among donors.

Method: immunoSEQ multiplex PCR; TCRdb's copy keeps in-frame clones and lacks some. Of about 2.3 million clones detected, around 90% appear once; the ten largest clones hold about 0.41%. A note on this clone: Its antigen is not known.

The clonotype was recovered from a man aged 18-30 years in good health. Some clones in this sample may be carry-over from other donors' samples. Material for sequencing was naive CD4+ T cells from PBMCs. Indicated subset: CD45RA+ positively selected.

The CDR3 is CASRSTGVRNTIYF. DNA for the CDR3: TGTGCCAGCAGAAGCACAGGGGTTCGAAACACCATATATTTT. This chain joins TRBV28 and TRBJ1-3; 7 bases line up with TRBD1. V lost 6 bases to trimming and J lost 5 bases; unmatched junction nucleotides: 7. Germline values: CDR1 MDHEN, CDR2 SYDVKM. The CDR3 has 14 amino acids.